These T cell receptor beta chains were read from a single sample in a study of blood T cells in healthy people across ages. TCRdb called the 5' RACE reads again in MiXCR, with one record for every CDR3 protein. The sample yields 1.6 million or so distinct CDR3 sequences, around 36% seen once. The source material was blood. Every receptor here comes from a woman in her 30s in good health. Each CDR3 is given with its conserved first and last residue. The D gene is left open where the match is weak. Size is omitted from some rows. Given values are once, few, many or a class for expanded clones.

NA	TRBD2	TRBV20-1	TRBJ2-1	CSALRTSGASGGQFF	TGCAGTGCTTTACGGACTAGCGGGGCTAGTGGTGGGCAGTTCTTC
NA	NA	TRBV27	TRBJ2-2	CASTSIAPTGELFF	TGTGCCAGCACCTCCATCGCCCCCACCGGGGAGCTGTTTTTT
once	NA	TRBV7-9	TRBJ1-1	CASSLGAVDTEAFF	TGTGCCAGCAGCTTAGGGGCCGTGGACACTGAAGCTTTCTTT
few	TRBD1	TRBV19	TRBJ1-5	CASSIDPGQGNKPQHF	TGTGCCAGTAGTATAGATCCGGGACAGGGTAATAAGCCCCAGCATTTT
few	NA	TRBV28	TRBJ1-1	CASRSSSRGLVTEAFF	TGTGCCAGCAGATCATCCTCTAGAGGGTTGGTCACTGAAGCTTTCTTT
few	TRBD2	TRBV6-5	TRBJ2-1	CASSYQRSGRAFF	TGTGCCAGCAGTTACCAGAGGAGCGGGAGGGCGTTCTTC
NA	TRBD1	TRBV6-1	TRBJ1-2	CASRTSGTGGLANYGYTF	TGTGCCAGCAGGACCTCGGGGACAGGAGGGCTAGCTAACTATGGCTACACCTTC
once	NA	TRBV11-2	TRBJ2-1	CASSSLAGIMREQFF	TGTGCCAGCAGCTCCCTCGCGGGGATTATGAGGGAGCAGTTCTTC
many	TRBD2	TRBV4-1	TRBJ2-5	CASSQGVRVLAGETQYF	TGCGCCAGCAGCCAAGGAGTCCGTGTTCTAGCGGGTGAGACCCAGTACTTC
many	NA	TRBV9	TRBJ2-7	CASSVGGQSYEQYF	TGTGCCAGCAGCGTAGGTGGTCAATCCTACGAGCAGTACTTC
NA	TRBD2	TRBV20-1	TRBJ2-7	CSAAGGASAEQYF	TGCAGTGCTGCGGGGGGGGCCTCGGCCGAGCAGTACTTC
NA	TRBD2	TRBV6-1	TRBJ2-5	CASRTSGGRRDYQETQYF	TGTGCCAGCAGGACTAGCGGGGGGCGAAGGGATTACCAAGAGACCCAGTACTTC
once	NA	TRBV2	TRBJ1-2	CASRGVCYGYTF	TGTGCCAGCAGGGGCGTCTGCTATGGCTACACCTTC
NA	NA	TRBV7-8	TRBJ2-5	CASSEGGGHRRGTQYF	TGTGCCAGCAGCGAGGGGGGGGGCCACCGTCGAGGGACCCAGTACTTC
once	TRBD1	TRBV4-1	TRBJ2-1	CASSLPTGRNEQFF	TGCGCCAGCAGCCTACCGACAGGGAGAAATGAGCAGTTCTTC
few	TRBD2	TRBV20-1	TRBJ2-5	CPLELAGETQYF	TGCCCTCTAGAACTAGCGGGAGAGACCCAGTACTTC
NA	NA	TRBV20-1	TRBJ2-7	CSARMTENCEQYF	TGCAGTGCTAGAATGACAGAGAACTGCGAGCAGTACTTC
few	NA	TRBV20-1	TRBJ2-7	CSARDGRGNEQYF	TGCAGTGCCCGAGACGGCCGTGGTAACGAGCAGTACTTC
NA	NA	TRBV12-3/TRBV12-4	TRBJ2-7	CASSLMGWGTEQYF	TGTGCCAGCAGTTTAATGGGTTGGGGTACCGAGCAGTACTTC
few	NA	TRBV20-1	TRBJ1-2	CSAGPPGVGYGYTF	TGCAGTGCTGGGCCCCCCGGGGTAGGCTATGGCTACACCTTC
NA	NA	TRBV7-3	TRBJ2-7	CASSFPATPFPTYEQYF	TGTGCCAGCAGCTTTCCCGCTACTCCCTTCCCGACCTACGAGCAGTACTTC
once	NA	TRBV6-1	TRBJ2-7	CASSATATYEQYF	TGTGCCAGCAGTGCCACCGCCACCTACGAGCAGTACTTC
few	NA	TRBV4-1	TRBJ1-5	CASSQGRVTNQPQHF	TGCGCCAGCAGCCAAGGGCGGGTAACCAATCAGCCCCAGCATTTT
NA	TRBD2	TRBV9	TRBJ2-1	CASSVRGGRLQETQFF	TGTGCCAGCAGCGTAAGGGGAGGGCGCCTACAAGAGACCCAGTTCTTC
few	TRBD2	TRBV6-1	TRBJ2-7	CASSEGTSNEQYF	TGTGCCAGCAGTGAGGGGACTAGCAACGAGCAGTACTTC
few	TRBD2	TRBV5-1	TRBJ2-1	CASSVSGGENNEQFF	TGCGCCAGCAGCGTCAGCGGGGGGGAGAACAATGAGCAGTTCTTC
NA	NA	TRBV7-2	TRBJ2-1	CASSFPHRGRGYNEQFF	TGTGCCAGCAGCTTCCCCCACAGAGGTCGCGGATACAATGAGCAGTTCTTC
few	NA	TRBV20-1	TRBJ2-7	CSAHDRPYEQYF	TGCAGTGCTCATGACAGACCCTACGAGCAGTACTTC
NA	NA	TRBV12-3/TRBV12-4	TRBJ2-5	CASSLIGQYQEIQYF	TGTGCCAGCAGTTTGATAGGGCAGTACCAAGAGATCCAGTACTTC
NA	NA	TRBV5-1	TRBJ2-7	CATQLGAISYEQYF	TGCGCCACTCAATTGGGGGCCATCTCCTACGAGCAGTACTTC
few	NA	TRBV4-1	TRBJ2-2	CASSQYVGGVGVTGELFF	TGCGCCAGCAGCCAATACGTGGGCGGGGTTGGTGTCACCGGGGAGCTGTTTTTT
NA	NA	TRBV10-3	TRBJ1-1	CATTGWAMNTEAFF	TGTGCCACGACAGGTTGGGCTATGAACACTGAAGCTTTCTTT
NA	TRBD2	TRBV29-1	TRBJ2-7	CSTPLAGAHYEQYF	TGCAGCACGCCCCTAGCGGGGGCCCACTACGAGCAGTACTTC
few	TRBD2	TRBV5-4	TRBJ2-5	CASSLVGRGVLETQYF	TGTGCCAGCAGCTTGGTCGGGCGGGGGGTATTAGAGACCCAGTACTTC
few	TRBD2	TRBV5-1	TRBJ2-7	CASSIGLAGALYEQYF	TGCGCCAGCAGTATTGGACTAGCGGGAGCCCTCTACGAGCAGTACTTC
NA	NA	TRBV10-3	TRBJ2-1	CAISASTGTNEQFF	TGTGCCATCAGTGCCTCGACAGGGACTAATGAGCAGTTCTTC
many	TRBD1	TRBV12-3/TRBV12-4	TRBJ2-5	CASGDRAQETQYF	TGTGCCAGCGGCGACAGGGCCCAAGAGACCCAGTACTTC
few	NA	TRBV20-1	TRBJ2-5	CSARGGGGWTETQYF	TGCAGTGCTAGAGGTGGCGGAGGATGGACAGAGACCCAGTACTTC
NA	TRBD2	TRBV5-1	TRBJ2-5	CASRASGSGQETQYF	TGCGCCAGCAGGGCTAGCGGGAGTGGTCAAGAGACCCAGTACTTC
NA	NA	TRBV12-3/TRBV12-4	TRBJ2-5	CASSPGWGEQFLETQYF	TGTGCCAGCAGCCCCGGGTGGGGGGAGCAGTTCCTTGAGACCCAGTACTTC
NA	TRBD2	TRBV20-1	TRBJ2-3	CSARGDPLAGESPSTDTQYF	TGCAGTGCTAGAGGCGACCCCCTAGCGGGAGAGTCCCCTAGCACAGATACGCAGTATTTT
few	TRBD2	TRBV27	TRBJ2-3	CASSLLQAGALGTDTQYF	TGTGCCAGCAGTTTACTTCAAGCGGGGGCTCTTGGGACAGATACGCAGTATTTT
NA	NA	TRBV5-1	TRBJ1-2	CASSLKRDNGYGYTF	TGCGCCAGCAGCTTAAAAAGGGACAACGGCTATGGCTACACCTTC
NA	NA	TRBV5-1	TRBJ2-1	CASSYATEYNEQFF	TGCGCCAGCAGCTACGCGACAGAGTACAATGAGCAGTTCTTC
NA	NA	TRBV28	TRBJ2-7	CASSFYGRNSYEQYF	TGTGCCAGCAGTTTCTATGGGAGGAACTCCTACGAGCAGTACTTC
NA	NA	TRBV7-2	TRBJ1-2	CASSPSSSYGYTF	TGTGCCAGCAGCCCCTCCAGCTCTTATGGCTACACCTTC
few	TRBD1	TRBV20-1	TRBJ1-5	CSALDGQGQSQPQHF	TGCAGTGCCTTGGATGGACAGGGCCAAAGTCAGCCCCAGCATTTT
few	NA	TRBV18	TRBJ2-7	CASSPIGGIEQYF	TGTGCCAGCTCCCCGATTGGGGGAATCGAGCAGTACTTC
few	TRBD2	TRBV5-1	TRBJ2-3	CASSLRGGSADTQYF	TGCGCCAGCAGCTTGAGGGGAGGGTCAGCAGATACGCAGTATTTT
NA	TRBD2	TRBV7-2	TRBJ2-1	CASSTAPSSGRANEQFF	TGTGCCAGCAGCACCGCCCCATCTAGCGGGAGGGCCAATGAGCAGTTCTTC
few	NA	TRBV5-4	TRBJ2-7	CASSYHPENEQYF	TGTGCCAGCAGCTACCATCCTGAGAACGAGCAGTACTTC
few	TRBD1	TRBV28	TRBJ2-7	CASSLPRDRDEYEQYF	TGTGCCAGCAGTTTACCCCGGGACAGAGACGAATACGAGCAGTACTTC
many	TRBD1	TRBV12-3/TRBV12-4	TRBJ1-2	CASSMGQNYGYTF	TGTGCCAGCAGTATGGGACAGAACTATGGCTACACCTTC
NA	TRBD2	TRBV5-1	TRBJ2-2	CASSLQRDGGELFF	TGCGCCAGCAGCCTCCAGCGGGACGGCGGGGAGCTGTTTTTT
NA	NA	TRBV20-1	TRBJ1-1	CRARDTREAFF	TGCAGGGCTAGAGATACCCGGGAAGCTTTCTTT
few	NA	TRBV4-1	TRBJ1-5	CASSQGGQRRGNQPQHF	TGCGCCAGCAGCCAGGGGGGTCAGAGACGGGGTAATCAGCCCCAGCATTTT
NA	NA	TRBV10-3	TRBJ2-1	CAIRTETVLYEQFF	TGTGCCATCAGGACAGAGACAGTGCTCTACGAGCAGTTCTTC
few	NA	TRBV4-1	TRBJ1-4	CASSLTFNEKLFF	TGCGCCAGCAGCCTGACCTTTAATGAAAAACTGTTTTTT
NA	NA	TRBV30	TRBJ1-2	CAWSGGLGVYTF	TGTGCCTGGAGTGGTGGTTTGGGCGTCTACACCTTC
NA	TRBD1	TRBV7-8	TRBJ1-1	CACSLGSLFRDRNTEAFF	TGTGCCTGCAGCTTAGGGTCATTGTTCCGGGACAGAAACACTGAAGCTTTCTTT